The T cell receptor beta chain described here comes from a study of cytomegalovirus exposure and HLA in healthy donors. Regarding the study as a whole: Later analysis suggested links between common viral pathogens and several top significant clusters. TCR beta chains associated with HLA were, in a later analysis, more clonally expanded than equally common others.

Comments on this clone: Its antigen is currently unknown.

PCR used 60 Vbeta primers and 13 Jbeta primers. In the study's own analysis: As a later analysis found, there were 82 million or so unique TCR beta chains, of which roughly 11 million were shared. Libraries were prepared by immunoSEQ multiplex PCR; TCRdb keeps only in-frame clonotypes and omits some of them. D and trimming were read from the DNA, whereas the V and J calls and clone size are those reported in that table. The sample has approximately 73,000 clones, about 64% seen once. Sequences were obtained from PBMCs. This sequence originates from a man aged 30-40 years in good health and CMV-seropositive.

The CDR3 protein is CASTMTSGRAQTQYF. The CDR3 bases are TGTGCCAGTACCATGACTAGCGGGAGGGCTCAGACCCAGTACTTC. The chain uses TRBV19 and TRBJ2-5, with TRBD2 matching 14 bases. The germline V gene has CDR1 LNHDA and CDR2 SQIVND (reference sequence). This CDR3 spans 15 amino acids. The junction had 7 bases not matched to a gene; V was cut back by 7 bases and J by 6 bases.